The present TCR beta chain was sequenced within a study of cytomegalovirus exposure and HLA in healthy donors. Study conclusions and caveats: Accounts indicate the classifier identified cytomegalovirus status with strong specificity and sensitivity. CMV antigen specificity of a few CMV-associated chains was confirmed in vitro. Some TCR beta chains (roughly 150 of them) were listed as cytomegalovirus-associated. The dataset shows that most TCR sequences were rare, while some public TCRs occurred in many donors.

Trimming left V 4 bases short and J 2 bases short, with 8 bases between. Germline CDR1 and CDR2: MNHNS and SASEGT. This CDR3 has 13 residues. This table comes from immunoSEQ multiplex PCR, and its TCRdb copy is limited to in-frame clones, with some not included. The sample has around 190,000 clones; roughly 77% are singletons. With regard to this clone: As yet, its antigen is unknown.

Input material: PBMCs. The source of this sequence is a woman in her twenties or thirties in good health and CMV-seronegative. The rearrangement links TRBV6-1 to TRBJ1-2, with a tentative D call TRBD1 (6 bases). CDR3 sequence reads: CASSGTENYGYTF. DNA for the CDR3: TGTGCCAGCAGTGGGACAGAAAACTATGGCTACACCTTC.